These T cell receptor beta chains were read from a single sample in a study of blood T cell repertoires in COVID-19. Some clones are missing from TCRdb's copy, which holds only in-frame ones; the method was immunoSEQ multiplex PCR. Of about 71,000 clones listed, about 81% were seen once; the top ten hold roughly 13%. The sample comprised peripheral blood. These receptors were taken from a woman of 80 years or more with acute or convalescent COVID-19. Each CDR3 is given with its conserved first and last residue. The D gene is left open where the match is weak. Size values are once, few and many counts, or a class for expanded clones, and some rows have none.

v_gene: TRBV5-6; abundance: -; d_gene: TRBD2; j_gene: TRBJ2-7; CDR3aa: CASSLWREWSYEQYF; CDR3nt: TGTGCCAGCAGCTTGTGGCGGGAGTGGTCCTACGAGCAGTACTTC
v_gene: TRBV10-3; abundance: -; d_gene: -; j_gene: TRBJ2-7; CDR3aa: CAISRDVYEQYF; CDR3nt: TGTGCCATCAGCCGGGATGTCTACGAGCAGTACTTC
v_gene: TRBV5-6; abundance: -; d_gene: TRBD1; j_gene: TRBJ1-5; CDR3aa: CASSLVAGGGLHQPQHF; CDR3nt: TGTGCCAGCAGCTTGGTGGCAGGGGGCGGCTTGCATCAGCCCCAGCATTTT
v_gene: TRBV2; abundance: -; d_gene: TRBD2; j_gene: TRBJ2-3; CDR3aa: CASSEPGLAHTDTQYF; CDR3nt: TGTGCCAGCAGTGAACCCGGACTAGCGCACACAGATACGCAGTATTTT
v_gene: TRBV2; abundance: few; d_gene: -; j_gene: TRBJ2-2; CDR3aa: CASSEFVYGELFF; CDR3nt: TGTGCCAGCAGTGAATTTGTATACGGGGAGCTGTTTTTT
v_gene: TRBV7-2; abundance: -; d_gene: TRBD1; j_gene: TRBJ1-5; CDR3aa: CASSRQGASNQPQHF; CDR3nt: TGTGCCAGCAGCAGACAGGGGGCGAGCAATCAGCCCCAGCATTTT
v_gene: TRBV10-3; abundance: -; d_gene: -; j_gene: TRBJ2-7; CDR3aa: CAITPGDYEQYF; CDR3nt: TGTGCCATCACCCCAGGGGACTACGAGCAGTACTTC
v_gene: TRBV18; abundance: few; d_gene: TRBD2; j_gene: TRBJ2-2; CDR3aa: CASSLGLAGASGGGELFF; CDR3nt: TGTGCCAGCTCACTGGGACTAGCGGGAGCCTCTGGTGGCGGGGAGCTGTTTTTT
v_gene: TRBV27; abundance: -; d_gene: -; j_gene: TRBJ2-7; CDR3aa: CASRLWAGGEQYF; CDR3nt: TGTGCCAGCAGGTTGTGGGCGGGTGGGGAGCAGTACTTC
v_gene: TRBV11-2; abundance: -; d_gene: TRBD1; j_gene: TRBJ2-1; CDR3aa: CASSLLGQGSEQFF; CDR3nt: TGTGCCAGCAGCTTATTGGGACAGGGCAGTGAGCAGTTCTTC
v_gene: TRBV9; abundance: -; d_gene: TRBD1; j_gene: TRBJ1-1; CDR3aa: CASSLSGGGGPDTEAFF; CDR3nt: TGTGCCAGCAGCCTATCTGGAGGGGGCGGGCCGGACACTGAAGCTTTCTTT
v_gene: TRBV5-8; abundance: few; d_gene: TRBD1; j_gene: TRBJ1-2; CDR3aa: CASTWGQGIWDYGYTF; CDR3nt: TGTGCCAGCACCTGGGGACAGGGAATATGGGACTATGGCTACACCTTC
v_gene: TRBV6-5; abundance: -; d_gene: TRBD1; j_gene: TRBJ2-7; CDR3aa: CASSPTGGLYEQYF; CDR3nt: TGTGCCAGCAGTCCCACAGGGGGCCTCTACGAGCAGTACTTC
v_gene: TRBV12-3/TRBV12-4; abundance: -; d_gene: -; j_gene: TRBJ1-1; CDR3aa: CASSFGRNTEAFF; CDR3nt: TGTGCCAGCAGTTTCGGTAGGAACACTGAAGCTTTCTTT
v_gene: TRBV5-1; abundance: -; d_gene: TRBD1; j_gene: TRBJ2-7; CDR3aa: CASSLPGGLGEQYF; CDR3nt: TGCGCCAGCAGCTTGCCAGGGGGCTTAGGCGAGCAGTACTTC
v_gene: TRBV4-1; abundance: -; d_gene: TRBD2; j_gene: TRBJ2-7; CDR3aa: CASSQDPAGGNSGSFYEQYF; CDR3nt: TGCGCCAGCAGCCAAGATCCGGCAGGGGGTAATAGCGGGAGCTTCTACGAGCAGTACTTC
v_gene: TRBV25-1; abundance: once; d_gene: TRBD1; j_gene: TRBJ2-7; CDR3aa: CASGIGTGARYEQYF; CDR3nt: TGTGCCAGCGGAATCGGGACAGGGGCCCGCTACGAGCAGTACTTC
v_gene: TRBV10-3; abundance: -; d_gene: TRBD2; j_gene: TRBJ2-5; CDR3aa: CAISEPSGGSGETQYF; CDR3nt: TGTGCCATCAGTGAGCCTAGCGGCGGGAGCGGAGAGACCCAGTACTTC
v_gene: TRBV10-3; abundance: -; d_gene: -; j_gene: TRBJ1-3; CDR3aa: CAISDSVGTGNTIYF; CDR3nt: TGTGCCATCAGTGATTCGGTGGGGACAGGAAACACCATATATTTT
v_gene: TRBV29-1; abundance: -; d_gene: TRBD1; j_gene: TRBJ2-2; CDR3aa: CSVLRQGATGELFF; CDR3nt: TGCAGCGTACTGCGACAGGGGGCGACCGGGGAGCTGTTTTTT
v_gene: TRBV9; abundance: -; d_gene: TRBD2; j_gene: TRBJ2-1; CDR3aa: CASSVSGTEQFF; CDR3nt: TGTGCCAGCAGCGTTAGCGGGACTGAGCAGTTCTTC
v_gene: TRBV12-3/TRBV12-4; abundance: -; d_gene: -; j_gene: TRBJ1-2; CDR3aa: CASREQGYGYTF; CDR3nt: TGTGCCAGCAGGGAACAGGGTTATGGCTACACCTTC
v_gene: TRBV7-3; abundance: -; d_gene: TRBD1; j_gene: TRBJ2-2; CDR3aa: CASSLPRQGAHTGELFF; CDR3nt: TGTGCCAGCAGCTTACCTAGACAGGGGGCGCACACCGGGGAGCTGTTTTTT
v_gene: TRBV28; abundance: -; d_gene: TRBD1; j_gene: TRBJ1-2; CDR3aa: CASTGQGAPYGYTF; CDR3nt: TGTGCCAGCACCGGACAGGGGGCCCCCTATGGCTACACCTTC
v_gene: TRBV7-6; abundance: -; d_gene: -; j_gene: TRBJ2-7; CDR3aa: CASSLESGGLNVYEQYF; CDR3nt: TGTGCCAGCAGCTTAGAGTCCGGCGGGCTCAATGTCTACGAGCAGTACTTC
v_gene: TRBV3-1/TRBV3-2; abundance: -; d_gene: -; j_gene: TRBJ2-1; CDR3aa: CASSHAGYNEQFF; CDR3nt: TGTGCCAGCAGCCACGCAGGCTACAATGAGCAGTTCTTC
v_gene: TRBV13; abundance: -; d_gene: TRBD1; j_gene: TRBJ2-7; CDR3aa: CASSSRTGRHEQYF; CDR3nt: TGTGCCAGCAGCTCCCGGACAGGGCGCCACGAGCAGTACTTC
v_gene: TRBV7-8; abundance: -; d_gene: -; j_gene: TRBJ2-1; CDR3aa: CASSSWRRSSYNEQFF; CDR3nt: TGTGCCAGCAGCTCATGGAGGCGGAGCTCCTACAATGAGCAGTTCTTC
v_gene: TRBV10-1; abundance: -; d_gene: TRBD2; j_gene: TRBJ2-2; CDR3aa: CASSEAGLAGENTGELFF; CDR3nt: TGCGCCAGCAGTGAGGCCGGACTAGCGGGAGAGAACACCGGGGAGCTGTTTTTT
v_gene: TRBV7-7; abundance: few; d_gene: -; j_gene: TRBJ2-1; CDR3aa: CASSLVGRGEQFF; CDR3nt: TGTGCCAGCAGCTTAGTGGGCAGGGGTGAGCAGTTCTTC
v_gene: TRBV27; abundance: -; d_gene: -; j_gene: TRBJ1-3; CDR3aa: CASSLGQPSGNTIYF; CDR3nt: TGTGCCAGCAGTCTAGGACAGCCCTCTGGAAACACCATATATTTT
v_gene: TRBV12-3/TRBV12-4; abundance: -; d_gene: -; j_gene: TRBJ2-3; CDR3aa: CASSFRLLKPDF; CDR3nt: TGTGCCAGCAGTTTCCGCCTTTTAAAACCGGATTTT
v_gene: TRBV19; abundance: few; d_gene: -; j_gene: TRBJ1-2; CDR3aa: CASSILDGGGYTF; CDR3nt: TGTGCCAGTAGTATTCTCGACGGAGGAGGCTACACCTTC
v_gene: TRBV24-1; abundance: -; d_gene: TRBD2; j_gene: TRBJ2-6; CDR3aa: CATSDRLAGFSGANVLTF; CDR3nt: TGTGCCACCAGTGATCGACTAGCGGGATTCTCTGGGGCCAACGTCCTGACTTTC
v_gene: TRBV27; abundance: -; d_gene: TRBD1; j_gene: TRBJ2-5; CDR3aa: CASSFSRGLQETQYF; CDR3nt: TGTGCCAGCAGTTTCTCCAGGGGGCTCCAAGAGACCCAGTACTTC
v_gene: TRBV5-6; abundance: -; d_gene: TRBD1; j_gene: TRBJ2-7; CDR3aa: CASSLIDRAHEQYF; CDR3nt: TGTGCCAGCAGCTTGATTGACAGGGCGCACGAGCAGTACTTC